Sequencing of this TCR beta chain was carried out in a study of patients and donors after allogeneic stem cell transplantation. TCRdb itself ran the RT-PCR reads through MiXCR, one entry per CDR3 protein. Of about a million distinct CDR3 sequences listed, under 20% are singletons. Germline values: CDR1 SGHTA, CDR2 FQGNSA. The CDR3 runs to 15 residues. Trimming stripped 3 bases from V and 1 base from J, with 12 bases between. This clonotype was obtained from a human donor who was either an allogeneic HSCT recipient or a stem cell or donor lymphocyte infusion donor (not recorded which). It is not recorded whose cells these are; they may come from a transplant donor. Sequencing was performed on blood, either unsorted or a sorted T cell fraction (not recorded which). The chain recombines TRBV7-2 with TRBJ2-5; D may be TRBD2 (5 bases). Here the CDR3 DNA reads TGTGCCAGCAGCTTGAGAGGGAAATCCCAAGAGACCCAGTACTTC. Its translation is CASSLRGKSQETQYF.